A single sample gave rise to the 5 T cell receptor beta chains below, sequenced in a study of shared clonotypes between healthy human individuals (dated by TCRdb to the early 2020s). The method behind the library was the immunoSEQ multiplex PCR assay. The table was pulled from immuneACCESS by TCRdb, which kept in-frame rearrangements only. Such tables lose some clones; where checked, under half of the loss comes from unresolved V genes, and the rest has no known cause. The sample table contains some 1.4 million clones; only one count was recorded for roughly 96% of them. Roughly 1.2% of the sample is held by the ten biggest clonotypes. Material for sequencing was naive CD4+ T cells sorted from blood. The cell subset or site tag for this specimen amounts to: CD45RA+ positively selected. These receptors originate from a man aged 25 to 40 in good health.

This chain joins TRBV28 and TRBJ2-3; 14 bases agree with TRBD2. Germline V lookup: CDR1 MDHEN, CDR2 SYDVKM. The J segment lost 10 bases and the V segment lost 8 bases, leaving 11 bases of the junction unmatched. The CDR3 spans 15 residues. CDR3 DNA sequence: TGTGCCAGCGGGGAGACTAGCGGGAGGGCCGCGGCGCAGTATTTT. Translated, it gives CASGETSGRAAAQYF.

To note about this clone: Other nucleotide sequences in the sample specify the same CDR3. The J gene is TRBJ1-1, the V gene TRBV7-2; maybe TRBD1 (5 bases). CDR3 length: 14 residues. Germline V gives CDR1 SGHTA, CDR2 FQGNSA. Trimming removed 2 bases from V and 2 bases from J, with 9 bases in between. The CDR3 region has the DNA TGTGCCAGCAGCTTAAGTCAGGGTAACACTGAAGCTTTCTTT. It yields the protein CASSLSQGNTEAFF.

The rearrangement joins TRBV27 to TRBJ1-2; 9 nucleotides match TRBD1. J gave up 4 bases and V 5 bases, and 2 bases lay outside the gene matches. Germline CDR1 and CDR2: MNHEY and SMNVEV (reference sequence). The CDR3 is made up of 13 amino acids. CDR3 DNA sequence: TGTGCCAGCAGTCACAGGGGGCCCTATGGCTACACCTTC. Encoded protein: CASSHRGPYGYTF.

The chain uses TRBV4-1 and TRBJ2-7; the D call may be TRBD1 or TRBD2 (5 bases each). Looked up from germline, CDR1 is MGHRA and CDR2 is YSYEKL. The CDR3 extends over 16 amino acids. The ends were cut back, 0 bases at V and 1 base at J, with 13 bases in the middle. This CDR3 reads CASSQERGAISYEQYF. The CDR3 coding sequence is TGCGCCAGCAGCCAAGAGAGGGGAGCTATATCCTACGAGCAGTACTTC.

This rearrangement joins TRBV14 to TRBJ1-4; a possible D gene is TRBD1 (5 bases). The germline V and J ends were trimmed by 1 base and 8 bases, with 14 bases remaining between them. Germline V gene sequence: CDR1 SGHDN, CDR2 FVKESK. The CDR3 is made up of 15 amino acids. This CDR3 is CASSQVGTSDEKLFF. Written as DNA, the CDR3 is TGTGCCAGCAGCCAAGTCGGGACTTCGGACGAAAAACTGTTTTTT. Filled out from reference TRBV14 and TRBJ1-4, the complete variable domain reads EAGVTQFPSHSVIEKGQTVTLRCDPISGHDNLYWYRRVMGKEIKFLLHFVKESKQDESGMPNNRFLAERTGGTYSTLKVQPAELEDSGVYFCASSQVGTSDEKLFFGSGTQLSVL.